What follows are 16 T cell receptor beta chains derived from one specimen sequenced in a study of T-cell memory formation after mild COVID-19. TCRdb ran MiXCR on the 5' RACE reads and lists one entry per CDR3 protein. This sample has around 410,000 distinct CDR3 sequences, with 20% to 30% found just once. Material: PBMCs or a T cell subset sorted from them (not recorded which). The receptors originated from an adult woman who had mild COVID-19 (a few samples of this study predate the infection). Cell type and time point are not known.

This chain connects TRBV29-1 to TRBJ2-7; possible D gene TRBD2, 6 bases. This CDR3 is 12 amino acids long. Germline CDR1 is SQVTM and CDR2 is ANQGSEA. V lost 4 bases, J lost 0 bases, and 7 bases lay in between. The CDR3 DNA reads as TGCAGCGTTGGGGACTCCTCCTACGAGCAGTACTTC. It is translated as CSVGDSSYEQYF.

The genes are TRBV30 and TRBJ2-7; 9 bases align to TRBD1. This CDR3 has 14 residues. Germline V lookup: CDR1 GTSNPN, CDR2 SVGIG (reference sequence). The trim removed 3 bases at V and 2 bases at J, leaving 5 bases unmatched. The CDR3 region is CAWSLGQGAYEQYF. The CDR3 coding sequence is TGTGCCTGGAGCCTGGGACAGGGCGCCTACGAGCAGTACTTC.

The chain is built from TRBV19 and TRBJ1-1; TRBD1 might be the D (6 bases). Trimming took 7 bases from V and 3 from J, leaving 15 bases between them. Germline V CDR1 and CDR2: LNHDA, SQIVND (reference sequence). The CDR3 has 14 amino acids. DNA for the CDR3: TGTGCCAGTACCACACAGGGCATGTACACTGAAGCTTTCTTT. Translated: CASTTQGMYTEAFF.

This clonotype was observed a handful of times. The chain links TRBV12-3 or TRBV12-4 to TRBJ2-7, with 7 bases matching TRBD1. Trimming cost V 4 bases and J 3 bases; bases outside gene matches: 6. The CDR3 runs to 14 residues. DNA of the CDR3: TGTGCCAGCAGTTCGGGGACAGCGAGCTACGAGCAGTACTTC. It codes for CASSSGTASYEQYF.

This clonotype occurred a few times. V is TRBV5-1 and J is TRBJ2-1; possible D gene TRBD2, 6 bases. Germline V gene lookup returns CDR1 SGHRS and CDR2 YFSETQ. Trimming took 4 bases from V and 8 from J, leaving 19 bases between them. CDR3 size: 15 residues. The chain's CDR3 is CASSDSGTPGDEQFF. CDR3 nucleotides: TGCGCCAGCAGCGATTCCGGGACTCCAGGCGATGAGCAGTTCTTC.

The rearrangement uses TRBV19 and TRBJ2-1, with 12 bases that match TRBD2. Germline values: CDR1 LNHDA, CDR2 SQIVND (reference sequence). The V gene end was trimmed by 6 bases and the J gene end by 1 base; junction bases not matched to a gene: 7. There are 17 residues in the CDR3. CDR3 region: CASRRLAGVGSYNEQFF. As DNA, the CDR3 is TGTGCCAGTAGACGACTAGCGGGAGTGGGGTCCTACAATGAGCAGTTCTTC. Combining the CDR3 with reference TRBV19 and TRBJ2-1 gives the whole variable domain DGGITQSPKYLFRKEGQNVTLSCEQNLNHDAMYWYRQDPGQGLRLIYYSQIVNDFQKGDIAEGYSVSREKKESFPLTVTSAQKNPTAFYLCASRRLAGVGSYNEQFFGPGTRLTVL.

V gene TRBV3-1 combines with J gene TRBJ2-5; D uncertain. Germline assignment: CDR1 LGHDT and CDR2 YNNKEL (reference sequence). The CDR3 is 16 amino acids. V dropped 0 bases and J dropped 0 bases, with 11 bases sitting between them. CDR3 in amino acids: CASSQDRTVYQETQYF. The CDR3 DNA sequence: TGTGCCAGCAGCCAAGACCGGACCGTGTACCAAGAGACCCAGTACTTC.

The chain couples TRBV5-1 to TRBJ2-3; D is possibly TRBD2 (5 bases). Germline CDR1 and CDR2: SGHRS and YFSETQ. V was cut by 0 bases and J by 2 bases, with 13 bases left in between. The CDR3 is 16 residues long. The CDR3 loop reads CASSLELVQATDTQYF. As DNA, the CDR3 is TGCGCCAGCAGCTTGGAACTAGTTCAGGCCACAGATACGCAGTATTTT.

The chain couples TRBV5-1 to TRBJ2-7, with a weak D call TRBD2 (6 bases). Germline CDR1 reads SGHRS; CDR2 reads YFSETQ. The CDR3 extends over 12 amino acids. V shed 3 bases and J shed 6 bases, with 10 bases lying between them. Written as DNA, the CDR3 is TGCGCCAGCAGCTCGGCGGGACCCGAGCAGTACTTC. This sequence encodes CASSSAGPEQYF.

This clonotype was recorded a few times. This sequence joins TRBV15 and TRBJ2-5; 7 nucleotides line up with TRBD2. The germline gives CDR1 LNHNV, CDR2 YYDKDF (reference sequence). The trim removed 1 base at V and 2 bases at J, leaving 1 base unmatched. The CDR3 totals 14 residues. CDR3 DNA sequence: TGTGCCACCAGCAGAGGGGGAGGGCAAGAGACCCAGTACTTC. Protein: CATSRGGGQETQYF.

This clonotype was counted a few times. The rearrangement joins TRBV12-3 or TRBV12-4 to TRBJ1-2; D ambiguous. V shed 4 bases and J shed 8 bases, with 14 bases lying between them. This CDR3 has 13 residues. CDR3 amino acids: CASSSRKSEGYTF. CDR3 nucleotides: TGTGCCAGCAGTTCCCGTAAATCGGAGGGCTACACCTTC.

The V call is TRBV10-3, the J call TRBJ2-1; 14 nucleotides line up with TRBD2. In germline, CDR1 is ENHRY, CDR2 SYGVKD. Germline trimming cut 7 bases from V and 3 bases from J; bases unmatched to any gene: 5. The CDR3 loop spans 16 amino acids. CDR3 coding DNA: TGTGCCATCAAGGGGACTAGCGGGAGAGGCTACAATGAGCAGTTCTTC. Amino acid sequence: CAIKGTSGRGYNEQFF.

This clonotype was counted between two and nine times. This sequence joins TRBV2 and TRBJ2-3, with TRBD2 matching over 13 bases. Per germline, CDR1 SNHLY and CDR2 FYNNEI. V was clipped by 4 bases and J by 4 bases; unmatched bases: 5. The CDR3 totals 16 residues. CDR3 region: CASSARTSGSADTQYF. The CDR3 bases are TGTGCCAGCAGTGCGAGGACTAGCGGGAGTGCAGATACGCAGTATTTT.

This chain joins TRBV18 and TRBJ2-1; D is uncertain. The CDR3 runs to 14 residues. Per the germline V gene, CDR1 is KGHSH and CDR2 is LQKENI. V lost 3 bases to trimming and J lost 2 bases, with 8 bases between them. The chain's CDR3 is CASSPVITYNEQFF. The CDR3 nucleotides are TGTGCCAGCTCACCGGTAATTACCTACAATGAGCAGTTCTTC. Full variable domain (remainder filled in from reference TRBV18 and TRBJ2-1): NAGVMQNPRHLVRRRGQEARLRCSPMKGHSHVYWYRQLPEEGLKFMVYLQKENIIDESGMPKERFSAEFPKEGPSILRIQQVVRGDSAAYFCASSPVITYNEQFFGPGTRLTVL.

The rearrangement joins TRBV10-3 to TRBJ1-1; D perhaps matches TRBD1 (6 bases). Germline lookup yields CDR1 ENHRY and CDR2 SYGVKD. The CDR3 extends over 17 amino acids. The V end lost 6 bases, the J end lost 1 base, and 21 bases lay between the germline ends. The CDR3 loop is CAISTTRGTTPNTEAFF. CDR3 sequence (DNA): TGTGCCATCAGCACGACCCGGGGGACAACCCCGAACACTGAAGCTTTCTTT.

The CDR3 DNA sequence: TGCGCCAGCAGCTCTATGCCAGGGGGCGAGGGCTACACCTTC. It yields the protein CASSSMPGGEGYTF. J is TRBJ1-2 and V is TRBV5-1; 8 bases match TRBD1. The CDR3 consists of 14 residues. Germline CDR1 and CDR2: SGHRS and YFSETQ. J gave up 8 bases and V 3 bases, and 9 bases lay outside the gene matches.